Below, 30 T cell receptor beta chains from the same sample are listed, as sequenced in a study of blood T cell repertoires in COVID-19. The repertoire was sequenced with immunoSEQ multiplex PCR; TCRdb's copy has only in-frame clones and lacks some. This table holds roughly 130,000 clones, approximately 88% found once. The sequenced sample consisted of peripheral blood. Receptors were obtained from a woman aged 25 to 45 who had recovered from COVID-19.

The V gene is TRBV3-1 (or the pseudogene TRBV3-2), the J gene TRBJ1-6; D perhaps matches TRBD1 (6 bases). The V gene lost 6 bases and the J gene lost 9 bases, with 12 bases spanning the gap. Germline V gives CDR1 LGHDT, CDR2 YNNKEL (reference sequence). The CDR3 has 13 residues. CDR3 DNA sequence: TGTGCCAGCAGGAGGGGGGAGGGTTCACCCCTCCACTTT. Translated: CASRRGEGSPLHF.

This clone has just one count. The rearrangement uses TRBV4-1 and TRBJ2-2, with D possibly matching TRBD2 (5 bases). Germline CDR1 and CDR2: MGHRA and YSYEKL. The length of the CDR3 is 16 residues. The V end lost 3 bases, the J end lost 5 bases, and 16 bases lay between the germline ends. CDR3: CASSQSGNPRTGELFF. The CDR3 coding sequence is TGCGCCAGCAGCCAGTCCGGGAACCCGAGGACCGGGGAGCTGTTTTTT.

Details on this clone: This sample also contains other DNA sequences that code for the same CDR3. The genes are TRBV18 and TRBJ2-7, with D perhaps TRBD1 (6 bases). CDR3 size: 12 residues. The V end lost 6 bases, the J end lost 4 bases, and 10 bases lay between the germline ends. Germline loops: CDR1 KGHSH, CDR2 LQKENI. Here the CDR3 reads CASSPTGYEQYF. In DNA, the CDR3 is TGTGCCAGCTCCCCGACAGGTTACGAGCAGTACTTC.

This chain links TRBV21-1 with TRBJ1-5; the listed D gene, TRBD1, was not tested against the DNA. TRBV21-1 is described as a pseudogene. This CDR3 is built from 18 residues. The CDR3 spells CASSKGGWGRWSNQPQHF. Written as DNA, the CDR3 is TGTGCCAGCAGCAAAGGGGGATGGGGCAGGTGGAGCAATCAGCCCCAGCATTTT.

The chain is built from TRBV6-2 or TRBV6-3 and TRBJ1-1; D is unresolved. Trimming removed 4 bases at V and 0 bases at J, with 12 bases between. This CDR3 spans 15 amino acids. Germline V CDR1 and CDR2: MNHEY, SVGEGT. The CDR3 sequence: CASSSLESVNTEAFF. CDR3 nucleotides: TGTGCCAGCAGTTCCCTTGAATCGGTGAACACTGAAGCTTTCTTT.

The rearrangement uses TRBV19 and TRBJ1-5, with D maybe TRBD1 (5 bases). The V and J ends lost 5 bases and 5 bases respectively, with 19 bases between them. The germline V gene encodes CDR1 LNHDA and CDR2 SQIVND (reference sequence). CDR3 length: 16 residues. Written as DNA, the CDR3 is TGTGCCAGTAGTCCCGCCCAGGGTGTTAGGTATCAGCCCCAGCATTTT. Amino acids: CASSPAQGVRYQPQHF.

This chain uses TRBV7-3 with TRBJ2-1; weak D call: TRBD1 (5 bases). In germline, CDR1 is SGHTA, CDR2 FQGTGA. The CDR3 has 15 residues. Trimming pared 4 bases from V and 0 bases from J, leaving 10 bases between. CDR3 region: CASSSGPSSYNEQFF. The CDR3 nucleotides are TGTGCCAGCAGCTCAGGGCCTAGCTCCTACAATGAGCAGTTCTTC.

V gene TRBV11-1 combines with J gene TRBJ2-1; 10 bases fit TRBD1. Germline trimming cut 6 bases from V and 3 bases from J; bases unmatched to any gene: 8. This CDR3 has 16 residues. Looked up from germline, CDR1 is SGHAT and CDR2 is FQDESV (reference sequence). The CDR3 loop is CASRTTRDRGYNEQFF. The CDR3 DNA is TGTGCCAGCAGGACCACAAGGGACAGGGGCTACAATGAGCAGTTCTTC. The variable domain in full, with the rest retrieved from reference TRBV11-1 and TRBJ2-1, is EAEVAQSPRYKITEKSQAVAFWCDPISGHATLYWYRQILGQGPELLVQFQDESVVDDSQLPKDRFSAERLKGVDSTLKIQPAELGDSAMYLCASRTTRDRGYNEQFFGPGTRLTVL.

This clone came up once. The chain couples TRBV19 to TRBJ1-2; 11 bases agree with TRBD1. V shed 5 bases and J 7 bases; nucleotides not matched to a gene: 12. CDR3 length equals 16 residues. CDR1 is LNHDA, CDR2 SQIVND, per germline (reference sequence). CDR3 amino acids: CASSSGQGASVLGYTF. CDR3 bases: TGTGCCAGTAGTTCAGGACAGGGGGCTTCGGTTCTTGGCTACACCTTC.

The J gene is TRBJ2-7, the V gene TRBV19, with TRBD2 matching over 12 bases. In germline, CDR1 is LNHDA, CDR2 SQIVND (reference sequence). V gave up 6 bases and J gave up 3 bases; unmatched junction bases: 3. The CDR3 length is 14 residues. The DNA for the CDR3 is TGTGCCAGTAGCGGACTAGCGGGACTCTACGAGCAGTACTTC. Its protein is CASSGLAGLYEQYF.

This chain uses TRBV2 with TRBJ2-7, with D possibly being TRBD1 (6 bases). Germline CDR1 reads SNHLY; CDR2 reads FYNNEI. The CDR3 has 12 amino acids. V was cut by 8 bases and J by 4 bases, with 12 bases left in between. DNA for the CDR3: TGTGCCAGCCACTCCCAGGGGTACGAGCAGTACTTC. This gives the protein CASHSQGYEQYF.

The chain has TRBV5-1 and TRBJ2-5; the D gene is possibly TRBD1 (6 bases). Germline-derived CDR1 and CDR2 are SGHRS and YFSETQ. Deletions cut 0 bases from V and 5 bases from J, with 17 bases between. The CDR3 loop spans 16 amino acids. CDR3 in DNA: TGCGCCAGCAGCTTGGTTTCAGGGGTTCTCCAGGAGACCCAGTACTTC. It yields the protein CASSLVSGVLQETQYF.

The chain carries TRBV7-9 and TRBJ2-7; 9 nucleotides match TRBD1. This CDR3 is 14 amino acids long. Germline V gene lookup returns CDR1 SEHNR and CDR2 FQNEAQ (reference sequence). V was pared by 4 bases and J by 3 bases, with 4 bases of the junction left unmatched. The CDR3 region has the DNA TGTGCCAGCAGCTGGGACAGGGAAGACTACGAGCAGTACTTC. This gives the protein CASSWDREDYEQYF.

The CDR3 DNA is TGTGCCAGCAGCCCAAGGACAGGGGAGAGGAGAAGGGGGAATGAGCAGTTCTTC. Its protein product is CASSPRTGERRRGNEQFF. This chain links TRBV9 with TRBJ2-1, with 9 positions matching TRBD1. Germline CDR1 reads SGDLS; CDR2 reads YYNGEE. With 4 bases clipped from V and 7 bases from J, the junction kept 18 bases outside the gene matches. The CDR3 is made up of 18 amino acids.

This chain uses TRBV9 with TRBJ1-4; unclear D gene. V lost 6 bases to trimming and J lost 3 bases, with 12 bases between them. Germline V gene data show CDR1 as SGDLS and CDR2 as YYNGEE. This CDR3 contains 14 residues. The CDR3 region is CASTRSGANEKLFF. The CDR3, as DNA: TGTGCCAGCACTCGGTCTGGAGCTAATGAAAAACTGTTTTTT.

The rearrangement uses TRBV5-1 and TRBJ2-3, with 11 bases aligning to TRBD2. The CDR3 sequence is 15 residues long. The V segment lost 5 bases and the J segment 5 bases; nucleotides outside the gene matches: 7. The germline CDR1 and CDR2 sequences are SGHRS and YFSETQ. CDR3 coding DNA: TGCGCCAGCAGTTTTAGCGGGAGGGCCGAAGATACGCAGTATTTT. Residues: CASSFSGRAEDTQYF.

The CDR3 DNA follows: TGTGCCAGCAGCCAAGATTTATCAGGAGCTCGGGGGACCCAGTACTTC. It encodes CASSQDLSGARGTQYF. V is TRBV3-1 (or the pseudogene TRBV3-2) and J is TRBJ2-5; possibly TRBD2 for D (5 bases). V lost 0 bases and J 7 bases, leaving 18 bases between the germline ends. The CDR3 is 16 amino acids. Germline loops: CDR1 LGHDT, CDR2 YNNKEL (reference sequence).

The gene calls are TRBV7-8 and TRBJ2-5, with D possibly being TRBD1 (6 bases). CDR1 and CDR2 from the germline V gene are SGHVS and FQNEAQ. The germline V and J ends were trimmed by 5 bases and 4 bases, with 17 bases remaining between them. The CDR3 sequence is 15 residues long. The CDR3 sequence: CASSLEAGAGETQYF. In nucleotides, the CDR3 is TGTGCCAGCAGCCTTGAGGCAGGGGCAGGAGAGACCCAGTACTTC.

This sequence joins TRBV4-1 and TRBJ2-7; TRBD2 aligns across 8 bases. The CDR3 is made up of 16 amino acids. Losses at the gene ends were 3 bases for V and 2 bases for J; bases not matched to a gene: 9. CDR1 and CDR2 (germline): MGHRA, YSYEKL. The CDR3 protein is CASSHPTSGLTYEQYF. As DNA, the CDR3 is TGCGCCAGCAGCCACCCCACTAGCGGTCTCACCTACGAGCAGTACTTC.

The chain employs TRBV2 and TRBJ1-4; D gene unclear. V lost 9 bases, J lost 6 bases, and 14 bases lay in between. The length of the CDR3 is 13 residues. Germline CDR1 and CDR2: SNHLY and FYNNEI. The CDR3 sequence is CARQISGYEKLFF. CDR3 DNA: TGTGCCAGACAGATCTCGGGGTATGAAAAACTGTTTTTT.

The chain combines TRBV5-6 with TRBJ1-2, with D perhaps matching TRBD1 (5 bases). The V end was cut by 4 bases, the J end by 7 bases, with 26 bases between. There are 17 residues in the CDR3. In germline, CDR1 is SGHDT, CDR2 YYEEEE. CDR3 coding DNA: TGTGCCAGCAGCCCTTTTTTTGACAGAACCGTGCGGGGTGGCTACACCTTC. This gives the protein CASSPFFDRTVRGGYTF.

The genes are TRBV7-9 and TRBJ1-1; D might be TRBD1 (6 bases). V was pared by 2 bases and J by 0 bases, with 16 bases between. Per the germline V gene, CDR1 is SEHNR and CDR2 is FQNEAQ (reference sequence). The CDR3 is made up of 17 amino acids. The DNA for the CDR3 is TGTGCCAGCAGCTTAACTGGCAGGGGTGGAATGAACACTGAAGCTTTCTTT. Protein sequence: CASSLTGRGGMNTEAFF.

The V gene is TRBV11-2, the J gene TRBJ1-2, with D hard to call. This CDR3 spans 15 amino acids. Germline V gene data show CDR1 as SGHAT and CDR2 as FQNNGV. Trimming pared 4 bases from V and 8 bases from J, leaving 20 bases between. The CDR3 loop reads CASSSMKPLVRGYTF. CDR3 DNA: TGTGCCAGCAGCTCCATGAAGCCCCTAGTTAGAGGCTACACCTTC.

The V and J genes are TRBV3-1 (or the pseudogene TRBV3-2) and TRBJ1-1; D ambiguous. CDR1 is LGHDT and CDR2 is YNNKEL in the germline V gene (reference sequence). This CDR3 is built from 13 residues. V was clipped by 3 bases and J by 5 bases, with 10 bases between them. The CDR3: CASSHHESTEAFF. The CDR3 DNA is TGTGCCAGCAGCCACCATGAGAGTACTGAAGCTTTCTTT.

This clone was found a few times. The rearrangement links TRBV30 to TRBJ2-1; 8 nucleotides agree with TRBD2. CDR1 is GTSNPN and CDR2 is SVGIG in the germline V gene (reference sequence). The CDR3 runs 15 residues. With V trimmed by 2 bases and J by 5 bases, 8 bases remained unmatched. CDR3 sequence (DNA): TGTGCCTGGAGTCCCGGGACTAGTCGGCACAATGAGCAGTTCTTC. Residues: CAWSPGTSRHNEQFF.

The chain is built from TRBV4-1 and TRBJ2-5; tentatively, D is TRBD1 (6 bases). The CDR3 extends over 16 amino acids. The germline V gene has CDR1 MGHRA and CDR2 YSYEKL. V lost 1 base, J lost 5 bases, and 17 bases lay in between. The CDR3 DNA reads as TGCGCCAGCAGCCAAGGATACAGGGTTGGTTGGGAGACCCAGTACTTC. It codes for CASSQGYRVGWETQYF.

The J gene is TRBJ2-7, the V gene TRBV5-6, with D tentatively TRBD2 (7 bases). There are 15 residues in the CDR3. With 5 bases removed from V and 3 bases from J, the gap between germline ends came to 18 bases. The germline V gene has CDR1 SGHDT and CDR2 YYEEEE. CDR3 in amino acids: CASRLRGTNHYEQYF. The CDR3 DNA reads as TGTGCCAGCAGATTGAGGGGGACTAACCACTACGAGCAGTACTTC. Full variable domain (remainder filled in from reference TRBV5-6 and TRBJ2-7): DAGVTQSPTHLIKTRGQQVTLRCSPKSGHDTVSWYQQALGQGPQFIFQYYEEEERQRGNFPDRFSGHQFPNYSSELNVNALLLGDSALYLCASRLRGTNHYEQYFGPGTRLTVT.

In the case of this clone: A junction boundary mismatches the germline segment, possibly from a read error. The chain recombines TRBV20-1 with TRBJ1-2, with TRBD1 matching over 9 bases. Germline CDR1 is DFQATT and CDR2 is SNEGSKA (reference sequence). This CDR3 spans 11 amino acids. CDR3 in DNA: TGCAGTGCTGGGGACAGGGACGGTCGCGAATTC. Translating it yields CSAGDRDGREF.

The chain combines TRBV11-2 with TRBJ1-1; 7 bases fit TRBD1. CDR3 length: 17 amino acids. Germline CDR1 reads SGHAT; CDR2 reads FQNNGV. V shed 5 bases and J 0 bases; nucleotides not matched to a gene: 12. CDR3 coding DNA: TGTGCCAGCAGCCCCCCCCCGACAGGGCCCATGAACACTGAAGCTTTCTTT. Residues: CASSPPPTGPMNTEAFF.

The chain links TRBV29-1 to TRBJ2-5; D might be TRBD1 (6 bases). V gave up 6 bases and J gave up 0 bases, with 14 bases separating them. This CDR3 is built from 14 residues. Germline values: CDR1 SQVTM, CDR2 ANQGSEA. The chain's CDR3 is CSVPIDRYQETQYF. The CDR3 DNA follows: TGCAGCGTACCTATCGACAGGTACCAAGAGACCCAGTACTTC. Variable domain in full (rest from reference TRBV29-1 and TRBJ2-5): SAVISQKPSRDICQRGTSLTIQCQVDSQVTMMFWYRQQPGQSLTLIATANQGSEATYESGFVIDKFPISRPNLTFSTLTVSNMSPEDSSIYLCSVPIDRYQETQYFGPGTRLLVL.